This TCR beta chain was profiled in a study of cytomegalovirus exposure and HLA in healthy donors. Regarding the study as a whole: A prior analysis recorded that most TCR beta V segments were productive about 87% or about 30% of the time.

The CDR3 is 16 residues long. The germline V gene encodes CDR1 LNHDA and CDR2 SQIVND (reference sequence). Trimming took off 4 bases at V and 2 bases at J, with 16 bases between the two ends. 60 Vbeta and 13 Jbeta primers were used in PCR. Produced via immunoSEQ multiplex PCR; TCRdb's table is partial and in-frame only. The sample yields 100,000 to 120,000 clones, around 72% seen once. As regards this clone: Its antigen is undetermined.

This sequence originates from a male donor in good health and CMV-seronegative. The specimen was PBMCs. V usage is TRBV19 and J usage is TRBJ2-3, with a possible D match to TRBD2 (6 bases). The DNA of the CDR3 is TGTGCCAGTAGTACTCGACTAGAAGTCCCCACAGATACGCAGTATTTT. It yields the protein CASSTRLEVPTDTQYF.